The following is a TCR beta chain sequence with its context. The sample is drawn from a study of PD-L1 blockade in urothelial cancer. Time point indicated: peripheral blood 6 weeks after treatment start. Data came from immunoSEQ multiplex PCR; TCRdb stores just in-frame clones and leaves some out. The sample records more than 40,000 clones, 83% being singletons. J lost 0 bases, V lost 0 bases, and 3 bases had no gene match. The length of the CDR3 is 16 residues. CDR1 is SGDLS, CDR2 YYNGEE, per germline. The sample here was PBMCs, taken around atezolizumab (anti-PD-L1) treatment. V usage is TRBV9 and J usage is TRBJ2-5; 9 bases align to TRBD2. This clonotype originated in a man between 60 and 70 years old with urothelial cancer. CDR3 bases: TGTGCCAGCAGCGTAGAAGCGGGGGGAAACCAAGAGACCCAGTACTTC. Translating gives CASSVEAGGNQETQYF.